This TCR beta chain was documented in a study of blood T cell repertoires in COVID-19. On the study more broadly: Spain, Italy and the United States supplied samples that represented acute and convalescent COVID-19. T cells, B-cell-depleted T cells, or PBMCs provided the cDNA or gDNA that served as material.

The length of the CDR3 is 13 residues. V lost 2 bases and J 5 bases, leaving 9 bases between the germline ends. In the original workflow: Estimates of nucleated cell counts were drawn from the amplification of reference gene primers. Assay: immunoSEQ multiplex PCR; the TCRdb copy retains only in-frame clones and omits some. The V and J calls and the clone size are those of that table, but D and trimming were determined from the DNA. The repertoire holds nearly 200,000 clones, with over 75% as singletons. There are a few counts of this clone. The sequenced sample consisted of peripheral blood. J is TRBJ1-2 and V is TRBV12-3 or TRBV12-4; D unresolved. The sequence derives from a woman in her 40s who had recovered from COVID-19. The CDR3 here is CASSLSYIYGYTF. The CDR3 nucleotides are TGTGCCAGCAGTTTAAGTTACATTTATGGCTACACCTTC.